Below, 23 T cell receptor beta chains from the same sample are listed, as sequenced in a study of OX40 agonist ivuxolimab in advanced cancers. Data came from immunoSEQ multiplex PCR; TCRdb stores just in-frame clones and leaves some out. The sample contains 27,000 or so clones, approximately 86% of which appear only once. The source was CD4+ or CD8+ T cells sorted from blood, collected in a trial of the OX40 agonist ivuxolimab. All receptors come from an adult with an advanced solid tumor such as melanoma, head and neck, liver or kidney cancer.

This clone appeared a few times. The gene calls are TRBV29-1 and TRBJ1-5; D not certain. The CDR3 covers 12 residues. Germline CDR1 and CDR2: SQVTM and ANQGSEA. Trimming removed 7 bases from V and 3 bases from J, with 10 bases in between. The CDR3 nucleotides are TGCAGCGCAGGCCTCCCCAATCAGCCCCAGCATTTT. The encoded protein is CSAGLPNQPQHF.

This clone is a singleton in its sample. The chain has TRBV4-2 and TRBJ1-4; D is unclear. CDR1 and CDR2 (germline): LGHNA, YNFKEQ. The CDR3 has 12 residues. V gave up 4 bases and J gave up 7 bases, with 7 bases separating them. The CDR3 spells CASSLLGEKLFF. In DNA, the CDR3 is TGTGCCAGCAGCCTCCTCGGTGAAAAACTGTTTTTT.

The chain carries TRBV29-1 and TRBJ2-3, with TRBD2 matching 8 bases. The germline CDR1 and CDR2 sequences are SQVTM and ANQGSEA. J lost 0 bases, V lost 7 bases, and 12 bases had no gene match. CDR3 length: 16 residues. CDR3 sequence (DNA): TGCAGCGCGGGGGGGGGACTAACGGATAGCACAGATACGCAGTATTTT. Its translation is CSAGGGLTDSTDTQYF.

The V gene is TRBV27, the J gene TRBJ1-1; possibly TRBD1 for D (6 bases). V was pared by 5 bases and J by 7 bases, with 14 bases between. This CDR3 is built from 13 residues. CDR1 MNHEY and CDR2 SMNVEV come from the germline V gene (reference sequence). The CDR3 loop reads CASSVTGKSEAFF. The CDR3, as DNA: TGTGCCAGCAGTGTCACAGGGAAAAGTGAAGCTTTCTTT.

This clone is a singleton in its sample. V gene TRBV6-1 combines with J gene TRBJ2-1, with 7 bases matching TRBD2. The CDR3 is 16 residues long. Trimming removed 2 bases from V and 2 bases from J; junction bases left unmatched: 6. CDR1 is MNHNS, CDR2 SASEGT, per germline. The CDR3 is CASSERAGVPYNEQFF. CDR3 nucleotide sequence: TGTGCCAGCAGTGAAAGGGCGGGAGTGCCCTACAATGAGCAGTTCTTC.

The chain has TRBV9 and TRBJ2-7; D might be TRBD1 (5 bases). The ends were cut back, 0 bases at V and 3 bases at J, with 7 bases in the middle. Germline values: CDR1 SGDLS, CDR2 YYNGEE. This CDR3 spans 13 amino acids. The DNA of the CDR3 is TGTGCCAGCAGCGTAGCTCAGGGCTACGAGCAGTACTTC. Translated, it gives CASSVAQGYEQYF.

The chain carries TRBV9 and TRBJ2-5, with 8 bases that match TRBD2. Unmatched junction bases numbered 8, after V lost 3 bases and J lost 7 bases. There are 14 residues in the CDR3. Per germline, CDR1 SGDLS and CDR2 YYNGEE. CDR3 sequence reads: CASSAWTSSGTQYF. CDR3 DNA: TGTGCCAGCAGCGCCTGGACTAGCAGTGGGACCCAGTACTTC.

This rearrangement joins TRBV5-1 to TRBJ1-4; TRBD1 might be the D (5 bases). Germline loops: CDR1 SGHRS, CDR2 YFSETQ. V was clipped by 4 bases and J by 5 bases, with 18 bases between them. The CDR3 contains 16 residues. Here the CDR3 reads CASSPGWGQGNEKLFF. DNA for the CDR3: TGCGCCAGCAGCCCCGGTTGGGGTCAGGGAAATGAAAAACTGTTTTTT.

The chain links TRBV5-4 to TRBJ2-3, with D hard to call. With 0 bases removed from V and 6 bases from J, the gap between germline ends came to 5 bases. The CDR3 length is 12 residues. Germline V lookup: CDR1 SGHNT, CDR2 YYREEE (reference sequence). The CDR3 is CASSLGWDTQYF. The CDR3 DNA reads TGTGCCAGCAGCTTGGGATGGGATACGCAGTATTTT.

The genes are TRBV25-1 and TRBJ2-5; D ambiguous. The CDR3 totals 11 residues. Germline V lookup: CDR1 MGHDK, CDR2 SYGVNS. V was clipped by 2 bases and J by 14 bases, with 12 bases between them. The chain's CDR3 is CASSEGRFNYF. In nucleotides, the CDR3 is TGTGCCAGCAGTGAAGGCCGGTTCAACTACTTC. Based on the CDR3 plus reference TRBV25-1 and TRBJ2-5, the full variable domain is EADIYQTPRYLVIGTGKKITLECSQTMGHDKMYWYQQDPGMELHLIHYSYGVNSTEKGDLSSESTVSRIRTEHFPLTLESARPSHTSQYLCASSEGRFNYFGPGTRLLVL.

CDR3 sequence (DNA): TGTGCCAGTAGTTCCGGGGGGGCTAGGAATGAGCAGTTCTTC. Protein sequence: CASSSGGARNEQFF. The chain uses TRBV19 and TRBJ2-1, with TRBD2 identical over 8 bases. The CDR3 consists of 14 residues. CDR1 and CDR2 from the germline V gene are LNHDA and SQIVND (reference sequence). The trim removed 5 bases at V and 7 bases at J, leaving 7 bases unmatched.

The chain combines TRBV9 with TRBJ1-4; D is uncertain. The CDR3 sequence is 12 residues long. V was trimmed by 3 bases and J by 8 bases, leaving 8 bases between them. Germline CDR1 is SGDLS and CDR2 is YYNGEE. As DNA, the CDR3 is TGTGCCAGCAGCGCACCGGGGGAAAAACTGTTTTTT. Its translation is CASSAPGEKLFF.

The rearrangement links TRBV19 to TRBJ2-3, with 13 nucleotides matching TRBD2. Germline CDR1 and CDR2: LNHDA and SQIVND (reference sequence). CDR3 length: 15 residues. The ends lost 6 bases at V and 6 bases at J; junction bases unmatched: 6. As DNA, the CDR3 is TGTGCCAGTAGCCGGACTAGCGGGAGTTATGATACGCAGTATTTT. Encoded protein: CASSRTSGSYDTQYF.

The chain joins TRBV19 to TRBJ2-1; 9 bases line up with TRBD2. CDR1 is LNHDA and CDR2 is SQIVND in the germline V gene (reference sequence). This CDR3 is built from 12 residues. Unmatched junction bases numbered 4, after V lost 7 bases and J lost 9 bases. For the CDR3, the DNA is TGTGCCAGTATGGGGACTAGCAGTGAGCAGTTCTTC. Residues: CASMGTSSEQFF.

The chain employs TRBV19 and TRBJ1-1, with 9 bases fitting TRBD1. J gave up 8 bases and V 3 bases, and 1 base lay outside the gene matches. The CDR3 is 12 residues long. CDR1 LNHDA and CDR2 SQIVND come from the germline V gene (reference sequence). CDR3 residues: CASSIGQGEAFF. The DNA of the CDR3 is TGTGCCAGTAGTATCGGACAGGGGGAAGCTTTCTTT.

V usage is TRBV5-6 and J usage is TRBJ2-7; D may be TRBD1 or TRBD2 (6 bases each). The CDR3 is 14 residues long. Per germline, CDR1 SGHDT and CDR2 YYEEEE. V was trimmed by 4 bases and J by 3 bases, leaving 14 bases between them. CDR3 sequence (DNA): TGTGCCAGCAGCGCGACAGGAGGGGGCTACGAGCAGTACTTC. Translation: CASSATGGGYEQYF.

The V gene is TRBV10-3, the J gene TRBJ1-1, with a weak D call TRBD1 (5 bases). V was pared by 0 bases and J by 1 base, with 24 bases between. This CDR3 contains 20 residues. Germline CDR1 reads ENHRY; CDR2 reads SYGVKD. CDR3 sequence (DNA): TGTGCCATCAGTGAGTCGATACCAGGGTTGGGCCGCGGTAGGAACACTGAAGCTTTCTTT. Protein sequence: CAISESIPGLGRGRNTEAFF.

For this clone: One end of the junction varies from germline; a read error may be responsible. The rearrangement uses TRBV7-7 and TRBJ1-1, with a possible D match to TRBD1 (5 bases). Germline assignment: CDR1 SSHAT and CDR2 FNYEAQ (reference sequence). The CDR3 length is 13 residues. The CDR3 reads CASSLGENTEAFF. CDR3 nucleotide sequence: TGTGCTAGCAGCTTGGGGGAGAACACTGAAGCTTTCTTT.

The genes are TRBV11-2 and TRBJ2-3; D gene unclear. In germline, CDR1 is SGHAT, CDR2 FQNNGV. The V gene lost 5 bases and the J gene lost 5 bases, with 11 bases spanning the gap. CDR3 length equals 13 residues. CDR3 residues: CASSPHSLDTQYF. The CDR3 nucleotides read TGTGCCAGCAGCCCGCACTCGTTAGATACGCAGTATTTT.

This rearrangement joins TRBV5-1 to TRBJ2-1; D gene uncertain. The CDR3 is 14 residues long. Germline values: CDR1 SGHRS, CDR2 YFSETQ. The germline V and J ends were trimmed by 0 bases and 6 bases, with 10 bases remaining between them. The CDR3 is CASSLVGAFNEQFF. DNA for the CDR3: TGCGCCAGCAGCTTGGTCGGCGCGTTCAATGAGCAGTTCTTC.

The chain has TRBV28 and TRBJ2-7; 13 nucleotides align to TRBD2. The germline V gene encodes CDR1 MDHEN and CDR2 SYDVKM. The CDR3 contains 16 residues. V gave up 6 bases and J gave up 3 bases; unmatched junction bases: 8. CDR3 residues: CASSFPRTSGSYEQYF. CDR3 bases: TGTGCCAGCAGCTTCCCCCGGACTAGCGGGAGCTACGAGCAGTACTTC. The full variable domain, its missing parts supplied by reference TRBV28 and TRBJ2-7, is DVKVTQSSRYLVKRTGEKVFLECVQDMDHENMFWYRQDPGLGLRLIYFSYDVKMKEKGDIPEGYSVSREKKERFSLILESASTNQTSMYLCASSFPRTSGSYEQYFGPGTRLTVT.

The chain joins TRBV12-5 to TRBJ1-1, with D maybe TRBD1 (5 bases). Trimming took off 1 base at V and 4 bases at J, with 13 bases between the two ends. Germline V gene sequence: CDR1 LGHNT, CDR2 FRNRAP. This CDR3 has 15 residues. The CDR3 spells CASGLAPGLGTEAFF. The CDR3 DNA is TGTGCTAGTGGTTTGGCCCCAGGGTTGGGCACTGAAGCTTTCTTT.

The chain has TRBV11-2 and TRBJ2-2; 7 nucleotides agree with TRBD2. This CDR3 contains 17 residues. Unmatched junction bases numbered 6, after V lost 1 base and J lost 1 base. Germline CDR1 is SGHAT and CDR2 is FQNNGV. The CDR3 region is CASSLGRGRRNTGELFF. DNA for the CDR3: TGTGCCAGCAGCTTAGGCCGCGGGAGAAGGAACACCGGGGAGCTGTTTTTT.